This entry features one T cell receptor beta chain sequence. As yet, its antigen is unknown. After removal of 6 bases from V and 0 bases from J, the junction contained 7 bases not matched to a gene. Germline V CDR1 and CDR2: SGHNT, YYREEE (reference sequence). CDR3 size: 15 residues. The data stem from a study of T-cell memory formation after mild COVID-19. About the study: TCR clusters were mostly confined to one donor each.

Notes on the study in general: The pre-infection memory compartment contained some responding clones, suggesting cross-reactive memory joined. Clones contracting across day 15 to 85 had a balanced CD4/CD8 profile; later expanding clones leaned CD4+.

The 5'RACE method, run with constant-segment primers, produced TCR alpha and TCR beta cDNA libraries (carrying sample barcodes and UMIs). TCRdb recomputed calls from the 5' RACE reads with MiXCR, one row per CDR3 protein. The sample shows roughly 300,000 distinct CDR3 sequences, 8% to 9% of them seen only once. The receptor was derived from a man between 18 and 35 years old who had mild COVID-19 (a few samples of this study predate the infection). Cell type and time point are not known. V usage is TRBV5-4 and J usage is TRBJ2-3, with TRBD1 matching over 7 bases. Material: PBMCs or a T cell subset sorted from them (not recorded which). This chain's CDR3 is CASNRQGSSTDTQYF. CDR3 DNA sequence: TGTGCCAGCAACCGACAGGGATCTAGCACAGATACGCAGTATTTT.